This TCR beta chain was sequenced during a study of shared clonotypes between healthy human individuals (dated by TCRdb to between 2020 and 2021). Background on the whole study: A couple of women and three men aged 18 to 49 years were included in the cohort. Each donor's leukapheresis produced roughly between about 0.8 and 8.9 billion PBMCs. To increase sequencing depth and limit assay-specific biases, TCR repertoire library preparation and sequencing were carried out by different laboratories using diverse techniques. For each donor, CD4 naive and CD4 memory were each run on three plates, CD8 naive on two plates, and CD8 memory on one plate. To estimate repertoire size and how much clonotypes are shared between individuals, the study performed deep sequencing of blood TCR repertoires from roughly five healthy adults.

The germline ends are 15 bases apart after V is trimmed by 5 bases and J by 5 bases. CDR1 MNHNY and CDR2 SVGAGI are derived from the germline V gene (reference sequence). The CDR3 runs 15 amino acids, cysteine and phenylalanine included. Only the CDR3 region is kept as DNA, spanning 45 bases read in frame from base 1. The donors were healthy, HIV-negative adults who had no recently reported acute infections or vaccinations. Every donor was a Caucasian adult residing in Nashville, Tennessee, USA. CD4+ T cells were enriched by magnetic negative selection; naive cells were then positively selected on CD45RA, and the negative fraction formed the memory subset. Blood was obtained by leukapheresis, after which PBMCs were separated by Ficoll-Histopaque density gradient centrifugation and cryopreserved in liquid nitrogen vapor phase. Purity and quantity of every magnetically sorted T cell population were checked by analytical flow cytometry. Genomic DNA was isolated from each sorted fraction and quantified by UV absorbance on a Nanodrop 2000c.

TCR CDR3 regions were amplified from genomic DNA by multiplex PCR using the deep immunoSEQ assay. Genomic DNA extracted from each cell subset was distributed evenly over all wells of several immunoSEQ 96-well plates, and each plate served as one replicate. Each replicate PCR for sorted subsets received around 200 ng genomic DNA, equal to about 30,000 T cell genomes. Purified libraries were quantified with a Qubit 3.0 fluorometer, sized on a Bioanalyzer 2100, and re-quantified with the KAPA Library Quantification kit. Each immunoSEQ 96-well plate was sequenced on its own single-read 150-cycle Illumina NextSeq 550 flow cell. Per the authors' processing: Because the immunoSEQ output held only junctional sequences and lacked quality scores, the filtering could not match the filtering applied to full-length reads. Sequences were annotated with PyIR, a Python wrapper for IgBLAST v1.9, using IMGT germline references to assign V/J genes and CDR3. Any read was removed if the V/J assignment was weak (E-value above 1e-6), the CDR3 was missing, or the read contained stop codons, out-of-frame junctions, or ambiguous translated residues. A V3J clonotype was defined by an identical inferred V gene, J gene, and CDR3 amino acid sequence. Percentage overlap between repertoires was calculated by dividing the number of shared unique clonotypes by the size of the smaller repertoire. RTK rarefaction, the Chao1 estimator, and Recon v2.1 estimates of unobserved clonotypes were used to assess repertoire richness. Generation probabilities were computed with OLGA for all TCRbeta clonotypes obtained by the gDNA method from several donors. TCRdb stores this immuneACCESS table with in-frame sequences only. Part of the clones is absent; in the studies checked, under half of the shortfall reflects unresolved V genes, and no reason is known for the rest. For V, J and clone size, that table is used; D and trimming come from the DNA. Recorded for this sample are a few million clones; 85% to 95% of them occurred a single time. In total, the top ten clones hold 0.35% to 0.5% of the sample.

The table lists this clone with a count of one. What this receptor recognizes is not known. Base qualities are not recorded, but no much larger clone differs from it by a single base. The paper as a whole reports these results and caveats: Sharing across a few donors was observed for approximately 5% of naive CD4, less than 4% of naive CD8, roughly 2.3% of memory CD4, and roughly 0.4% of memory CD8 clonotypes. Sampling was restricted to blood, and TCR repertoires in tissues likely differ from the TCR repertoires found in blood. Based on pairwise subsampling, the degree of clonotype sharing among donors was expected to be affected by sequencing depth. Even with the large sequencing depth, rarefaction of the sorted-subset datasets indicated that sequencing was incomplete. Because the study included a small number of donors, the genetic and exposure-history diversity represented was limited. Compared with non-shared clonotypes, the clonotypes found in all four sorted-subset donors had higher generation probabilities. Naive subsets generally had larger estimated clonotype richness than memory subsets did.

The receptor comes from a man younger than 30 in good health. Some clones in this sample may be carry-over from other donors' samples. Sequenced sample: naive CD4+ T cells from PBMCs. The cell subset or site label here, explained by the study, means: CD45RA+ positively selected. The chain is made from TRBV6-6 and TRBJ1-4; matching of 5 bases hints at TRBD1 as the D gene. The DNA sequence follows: TGTGCCAGCAGTAACCTACAGGCCGGCAATGAAAAACTGTTTTTT. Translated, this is CASSNLQAGNEKLFF.